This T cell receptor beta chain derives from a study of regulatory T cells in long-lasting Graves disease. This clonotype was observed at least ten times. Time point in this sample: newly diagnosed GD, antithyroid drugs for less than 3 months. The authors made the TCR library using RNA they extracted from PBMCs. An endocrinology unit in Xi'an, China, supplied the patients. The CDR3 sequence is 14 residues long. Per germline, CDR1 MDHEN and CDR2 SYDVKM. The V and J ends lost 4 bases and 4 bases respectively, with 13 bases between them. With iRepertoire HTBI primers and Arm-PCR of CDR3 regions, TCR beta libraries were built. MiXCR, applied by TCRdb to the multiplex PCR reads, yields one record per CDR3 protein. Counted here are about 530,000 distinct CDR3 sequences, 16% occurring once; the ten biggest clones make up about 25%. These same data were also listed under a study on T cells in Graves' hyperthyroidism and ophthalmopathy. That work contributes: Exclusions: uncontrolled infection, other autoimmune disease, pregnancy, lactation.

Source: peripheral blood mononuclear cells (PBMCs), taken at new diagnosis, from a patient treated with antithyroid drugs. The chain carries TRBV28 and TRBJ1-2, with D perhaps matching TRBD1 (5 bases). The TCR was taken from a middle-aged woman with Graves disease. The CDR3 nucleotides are TGTGCCAGCAGTTATGGACAAGGATTCTATGGCTACACCTTC. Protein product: CASSYGQGFYGYTF.